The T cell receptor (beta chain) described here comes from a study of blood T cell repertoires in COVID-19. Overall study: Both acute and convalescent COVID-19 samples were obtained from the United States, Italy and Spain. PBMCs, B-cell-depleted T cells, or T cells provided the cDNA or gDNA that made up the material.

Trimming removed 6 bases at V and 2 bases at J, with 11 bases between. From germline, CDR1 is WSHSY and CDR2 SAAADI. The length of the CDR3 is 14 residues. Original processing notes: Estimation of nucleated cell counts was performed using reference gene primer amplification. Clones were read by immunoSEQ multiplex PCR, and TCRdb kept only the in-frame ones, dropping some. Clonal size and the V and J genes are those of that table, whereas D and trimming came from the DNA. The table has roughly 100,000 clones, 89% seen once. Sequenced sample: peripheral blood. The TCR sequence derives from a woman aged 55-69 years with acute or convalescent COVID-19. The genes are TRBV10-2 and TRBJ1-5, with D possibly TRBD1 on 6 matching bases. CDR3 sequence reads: CASSRQAGNQPQHF. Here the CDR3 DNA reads TGCGCCAGCAGCCGACAGGCAGGCAATCAGCCCCAGCATTTT.